One sample yielded the 17 T cell receptor beta chains listed below, sequenced in a study of T-cell reconstitution after alpha-beta-depleted transplantation in children. Molecular barcoding with unique molecular identifiers was used for the TCRbeta library. Each CDR3 protein gets one entry after TCRdb re-called the PCR reads with MiXCR. This sample has 490,000 or so distinct CDR3 sequences, with roughly an eighth found just once. The input for sequencing was PBMCs from the stem cell graft donor, taken from the stem cell graft. The receptor source for this set is a human donor who donated a stem cell graft to a child with combined immunodeficiency.

V usage is TRBV6-2 or TRBV6-3 and J usage is TRBJ2-2, with a tentative D call TRBD2 (5 bases). Trimming pared 2 bases from V and 1 base from J, leaving 11 bases between. CDR3 size: 16 residues. Per germline, CDR1 MNHEY and CDR2 SVGEGT. CDR3 nucleotide sequence: TGTGCCAGCAGTTACGGTCGGACTGGGAACACCGGGGAGCTGTTTTTT. Translating gives CASSYGRTGNTGELFF.

This clonotype was observed a handful of times. The chain uses TRBV5-5 and TRBJ1-1, with 9 bases identical to TRBD1. Looked up from germline, CDR1 is SGHKS and CDR2 is YYEKEE (reference sequence). Trimming cost V 4 bases and J 5 bases; bases outside gene matches: 9. CDR3 length: 15 amino acids. The CDR3 reads CASSQGQGRGTEAFF. The CDR3 bases are TGTGCCAGCAGCCAGGGACAGGGACGGGGAACTGAAGCTTTCTTT.

The rearrangement links TRBV7-9 to TRBJ2-7; D is perhaps TRBD1 (5 bases). Germline V gives CDR1 SEHNR, CDR2 FQNEAQ (reference sequence). Trimming cost V 1 base and J 4 bases, with 17 bases left between them. The CDR3 is made up of 16 amino acids. DNA of the CDR3: TGTGCCAGCAGCTTAGTGGGTTCCGACAGCTCATACGAGCAGTACTTC. Encoded protein: CASSLVGSDSSYEQYF. Full variable domain (outside the CDR3, taken from reference TRBV7-9 and TRBJ2-7): DTGVSQNPRHKITKRGQNVTFRCDPISEHNRLYWYRQTLGQGPEFLTYFQNEAQLEKSRLLSDRFSAERPKGSFSTLEIQRTEQGDSAMYLCASSLVGSDSSYEQYFGPGTRLTVT.

At least ten counts were recorded for this clonotype. This rearrangement joins TRBV5-1 to TRBJ2-3; TRBD1 or TRBD2 may be the D gene (5 bases each). Germline CDR1 SGHRS, CDR2 YFSETQ. Trimming stripped 4 bases from V and 6 bases from J, with 18 bases between. The CDR3 length is 15 residues. The CDR3 region has the DNA TGCGCCAGCAGCGACGGGACGGTGCGCTGGGATACGCAGTATTTT. This gives the protein CASSDGTVRWDTQYF.

Comments on this clonotype: This may come from a read error, since a much larger clone is one base off. The V call is TRBV7-2, the J call TRBJ1-1; D remains unclear. The V gene's germline CDR1 is SGHTA and CDR2 FQGNSA. The CDR3 has 12 amino acids. V was clipped by 5 bases and J by 4 bases, with 8 bases between them. The CDR3 here is CASSPDATEAFF. CDR3 nucleotide sequence: TGTGCCAGCAGCCCGGACGCCACTGAAGCTTTCTTT.

In this sample, this clonotype turned up many times. The J gene is TRBJ2-7, the V gene TRBV7-2; 10 nucleotides line up with TRBD1. Germline V CDR1 and CDR2: SGHTA, FQGNSA. The J segment lost 3 bases and the V segment lost 4 bases, leaving 6 bases of the junction unmatched. The CDR3 is made up of 15 amino acids. The CDR3 sequence is CASSSRGQGNYEQYF. The CDR3, as DNA: TGTGCCAGCAGCTCGAGGGGACAGGGGAACTACGAGCAGTACTTC. The full variable domain, with the rest looked up from reference TRBV7-2 and TRBJ2-7, is GAGVSQSPSNKVTEKGKDVELRCDPISGHTALYWYRQSLGQGLEFLIYFQGNSAPDKSGLPSDRFSAERTGGSVSTLTIQRTQQEDSAVYLCASSSRGQGNYEQYFGPGTRLTVT.

The table lists this clonotype with many counts. The rearrangement joins TRBV4-3 to TRBJ1-5; TRBD1 agrees at 8 bases. The J segment lost 5 bases and the V segment lost 1 base, leaving 7 bases of the junction unmatched. This CDR3 is 16 amino acids long. Germline V gives CDR1 LGHNA, CDR2 YSLEER. CDR3 sequence: CASSQGEDREDQPQHF. The CDR3 DNA is TGCGCCAGCAGCCAAGGCGAGGACAGGGAGGATCAGCCCCAGCATTTT.

This clonotype appeared many times. The rearrangement links TRBV29-1 to TRBJ2-1, with D uncertain. The CDR3 spans 13 residues. V was clipped by 6 bases and J by 3 bases, with 12 bases between them. CDR1 is SQVTM and CDR2 is ANQGSEA in the germline V gene. The CDR3 loop is CSVGPPDYNEQFF. In DNA, the CDR3 is TGCAGCGTCGGGCCCCCTGACTACAATGAGCAGTTCTTC.

This clonotype was counted many times. The rearrangement uses TRBV10-3 and TRBJ2-7; 9 bases line up with TRBD1. Germline lookup yields CDR1 ENHRY and CDR2 SYGVKD. V trimming: 8 bases; J trimming: 6 bases; junction bases outside the gene matches: 11. There are 14 residues in the CDR3. In DNA, the CDR3 is TGTGCCATCCAGGGGTCACAGGGGGCGCGCGAGCAGTACTTC. Its protein product is CAIQGSQGAREQYF.

The rearrangement uses TRBV5-5 and TRBJ2-6; no clear D gene. Germline V gene data show CDR1 as SGHKS and CDR2 as YYEKEE (reference sequence). V lost 7 bases and J lost 1, with 15 bases in between. The CDR3 totals 16 residues. The CDR3 loop reads CASRTRLKSGANVLTF. CDR3 sequence (DNA): TGTGCCAGCCGAACACGACTTAAATCTGGGGCCAACGTCCTGACTTTC.

The sample holds a few counts of this clonotype. CDR3 residues: CASSLYYGLAGGPSNEQFF. The CDR3, as DNA: TGTGCCAGCAGTTTGTATTACGGACTAGCGGGGGGGCCAAGCAATGAGCAGTTCTTC. The J gene is TRBJ2-1, the V gene TRBV11-2; TRBD2 matches 15 bases. V gave up 6 bases and J gave up 6 bases; unmatched junction bases: 15. CDR1 and CDR2 from the germline V gene are SGHAT and FQNNGV. The CDR3 is 19 amino acids.

This chain uses TRBV12-3 or TRBV12-4 with TRBJ2-3; TRBD2 matches 9 bases. The CDR3 has 19 residues. V was pared by 5 bases and J by 2 bases, with 17 bases of the junction left unmatched. For the CDR3, the DNA is TGTGCCAGCAGTCCGGGGGCAGCGGGAGGAGGTTCTCCCACAGATACGCAGTATTTT. This encodes CASSPGAAGGGSPTDTQYF.

This clonotype came up a few times. The V gene is TRBV12-3 or TRBV12-4, the J gene TRBJ2-3; 9 positions match TRBD1. This CDR3 has 17 amino acids. After removal of 1 base from V and 0 bases from J, the junction contained 5 bases not matched to a gene. CDR3 sequence reads: CASSLGGTGFSTDTQYF. CDR3 nucleotides: TGTGCCAGCAGTTTAGGGGGGACAGGGTTTAGCACAGATACGCAGTATTTT.

This clonotype has a count of ten or more. The rearrangement uses TRBV20-1 and TRBJ2-1, with 9 nucleotides matching TRBD2. Germline V gives CDR1 DFQATT, CDR2 SNEGSKA (reference sequence). The CDR3 sequence is 14 residues long. This CDR3 is CRVLAGLGLNEQFF. The CDR3 DNA follows: TGCAGGGTCCTAGCGGGACTAGGGCTGAATGAGCAGTTCTTC.

This clonotype was detected ten times or more. The chain joins TRBV14 to TRBJ2-1; D unclear. This CDR3 region has 15 residues. Germline loops: CDR1 SGHDN, CDR2 FVKESK. V lost 2 bases to trimming and J lost 9 bases, with 17 bases between them. CDR3 in amino acids: CASSQQVGPLGEQFF. CDR3 DNA: TGTGCCAGCAGCCAACAAGTGGGCCCCCTCGGTGAGCAGTTCTTC.

The gene calls are TRBV19 and TRBJ1-6; D gene uncertain. CDR3 length equals 14 residues. Trimming left V 5 bases short and J 0 bases short, with 5 bases between. Germline V gene data show CDR1 as LNHDA and CDR2 as SQIVND (reference sequence). The CDR3 coding sequence is TGTGCCAGTAGTTCGAGCTCCTATAATTCACCCCTCCACTTT. Its protein is CASSSSSYNSPLHF.

The gene calls are TRBV4-3 and TRBJ2-4, with D perhaps TRBD2 (7 bases). The CDR3 consists of 19 residues. The V end lost 0 bases, the J end lost 4 bases, and 22 bases lay between the germline ends. The germline V gene has CDR1 LGHNA and CDR2 YSLEER. CDR3 sequence: CASSQDNPRGWGGKNIQYF. The CDR3 DNA sequence: TGCGCCAGCAGCCAAGATAACCCCAGGGGATGGGGGGGGAAAAACATTCAGTACTTC.